This TCR beta chain was sequenced for a study of blood T cell repertoires in COVID-19. Whole-study context: Sites in the United States, Italy and Spain provided acute and convalescent COVID-19 samples. The cDNA or gDNA used as material had been derived from T cells, B-cell-depleted T cells, or PBMCs.

CDR3 size: 15 residues. With 5 bases removed from V and 6 bases from J, the gap between germline ends came to 19 bases. Germline V gene data show CDR1 as LNHDA and CDR2 as SQIVND (reference sequence). In the authors' methods: Reference gene primers were amplified, and this amplification served to estimate nucleated cell counts. Sequenced by immunoSEQ multiplex PCR; TCRdb stores in-frame clones only, minus some. For V, J and clone size, that table is used; D and trimming come from the DNA. There are approximately 70,000 clones in the sample; around nine tenths occur only once, and less than 15% lies in the top ten.

V usage is TRBV19 and J usage is TRBJ2-5, with TRBD2 as a possible D gene (6 bases). Sequenced sample: peripheral blood. This receptor was obtained from a woman aged 55-70 years with acute or convalescent COVID-19. The CDR3 region has the DNA TGTGCCAGTAGTCCTGGGCGTGCGGGGTCGCAGACCCAGTACTTC. Amino acid sequence: CASSPGRAGSQTQYF.